A single sample gave rise to the 15 T cell receptor beta chains below, sequenced in a study of blood T cell repertoires in COVID-19. Repertoires were generated with immunoSEQ multiplex PCR, while TCRdb's copy carries only in-frame clones and drops some. The table lists about 350,000 clones, 80% to 90% of them singletons. Material for sequencing was peripheral blood. All receptors derive from a man younger than 45 with COVID-19, enrolled during active disease.

This clone was detected only once. The identical CDR3 is also encoded by other nucleotide sequences in the sample. The gene calls are TRBV7-3 and TRBJ2-7, with 11 bases matching TRBD2. Germline trimming cut 5 bases from V and 0 bases from J; bases unmatched to any gene: 3. Germline lookup yields CDR1 SGHTA and CDR2 FQGTGA. This CDR3 has 15 residues. The CDR3 DNA reads TGTGCCAGCAGCCTAGGGACTAGCGGCTCCTACGAGCAGTACTTC. Translation: CASSLGTSGSYEQYF.

The chain joins TRBV28 to TRBJ2-3; tentative D call: TRBD1 (5 bases). CDR1 and CDR2 (germline): MDHEN, SYDVKM. V lost 1 base and J lost 3, with 8 bases in between. The CDR3 length is 14 residues. CDR3 coding DNA: TGTGCCAGCAGTTTATTAGGGGCTACAGATACGCAGTATTTT. This sequence encodes CASSLLGATDTQYF.

The chain employs TRBV9 and TRBJ2-2, with D perhaps matching TRBD2 (6 bases). The CDR3 runs to 15 residues. The ends were cut back, 0 bases at V and 6 bases at J, with 12 bases in the middle. Germline V gene data show CDR1 as SGDLS and CDR2 as YYNGEE. CDR3 loop: CASSVGGMGAGELFF. CDR3 bases: TGTGCCAGCAGCGTAGGCGGGATGGGAGCCGGGGAGCTGTTTTTT.

V is TRBV24-1 and J is TRBJ2-1; D is perhaps TRBD2 (6 bases). Deletions cut 7 bases from V and 0 bases from J, with 9 bases between. Per the germline V gene, CDR1 is KGHDR and CDR2 is SFDVKD. This CDR3 is built from 14 residues. The DNA of the CDR3 is TGTGCCACCAGCCAAGCGGGCTCCTACAATGAGCAGTTCTTC. As protein: CATSQAGSYNEQFF.

This chain uses TRBV5-4 with TRBJ2-6; maybe TRBD1 (5 bases). The CDR3 covers 15 residues. Trimming cost V 4 bases and J 5 bases, with 13 bases left between them. Germline CDR1 and CDR2: SGHNT and YYREEE (reference sequence). This chain's CDR3 is CASSPRAHRANVLTF. CDR3 nucleotides: TGTGCCAGCAGCCCCAGGGCTCACAGGGCCAACGTCCTGACTTTC.

The J gene is TRBJ1-3, the V gene TRBV5-4, with TRBD1 identical over 10 bases. V was clipped by 3 bases and J by 4 bases; unmatched bases: 4. This CDR3 has 15 amino acids. Germline V gives CDR1 SGHNT, CDR2 YYREEE (reference sequence). The CDR3 DNA reads as TGTGCCAGCAGCTCCGACAGGGGGCTCGGAAACACCATATATTTT. Translating gives CASSSDRGLGNTIYF.

The rearrangement uses TRBV28 and TRBJ2-1; D perhaps matches TRBD1 (5 bases). This CDR3 is built from 14 residues. CDR1 and CDR2 from the germline V gene are MDHEN and SYDVKM. V shed 6 bases and J shed 2 bases, with 11 bases lying between them. The CDR3 sequence is CASRRTSPYNEQFF. For the CDR3, the DNA is TGTGCCAGCAGGAGGACATCCCCCTACAATGAGCAGTTCTTC.

The chain uses TRBV5-1 and TRBJ1-1; possibly TRBD1 for D (6 bases). The CDR3 runs to 15 residues. Per the germline V gene, CDR1 is SGHRS and CDR2 is YFSETQ. Between the trimmed V and J ends, which lost 0 bases and 5 bases, there was a span of 14 bases. The CDR3 here is CASSLAISQGTEAFF. The DNA of the CDR3 is TGCGCCAGCAGCTTGGCCATATCGCAGGGGACTGAAGCTTTCTTT.

The chain uses TRBV7-6 and TRBJ2-3, with a tentative D call TRBD1 (6 bases). Between the trimmed V and J ends, which lost 1 base and 2 bases, there was a span of 28 bases. The CDR3 has 21 amino acids. Germline V CDR1 and CDR2: SGHVS, FNYEAQ. The CDR3 protein is CASSLVGGLGAPSPITDTQYF. CDR3 sequence (DNA): TGTGCCAGCAGCTTAGTTGGGGGCTTAGGGGCGCCTAGCCCTATCACAGATACGCAGTATTTT.

V is TRBV6-2 or TRBV6-3 and J is TRBJ1-2; no firm D call. Germline-derived CDR1 and CDR2 are MNHEY and SVGEGT. The ends were cut back, 0 bases at V and 5 bases at J, with 10 bases in the middle. There are 14 residues in the CDR3. Here the CDR3 DNA reads TGTGCCAGCAGTTACTCGCTGTGGGAGTATGGCTACACCTTC. Translating gives CASSYSLWEYGYTF.

The V and J genes are TRBV6-5 and TRBJ2-1, with 8 nucleotides matching TRBD1. The CDR3 extends over 13 amino acids. V lost 6 bases, J lost 4 bases, and 2 bases stayed unmatched. Germline CDR1 reads MNHEY; CDR2 reads SVGAGI. The CDR3 DNA follows: TGTGCCAGCAGACAGGGGGGTTACAATGAGCAGTTCTTC. Protein product: CASRQGGYNEQFF.

The chain employs TRBV24-1 and TRBJ2-3, with D possibly TRBD2 on 6 matching bases. Germline V gene sequence: CDR1 KGHDR, CDR2 SFDVKD. The CDR3 consists of 15 residues. V gave up 4 bases and J gave up 1 base, with 11 bases separating them. In nucleotides, the CDR3 is TGTGCCACCAGTGAGGCGGGATTAGGCACAGATACGCAGTATTTT. Protein sequence: CATSEAGLGTDTQYF.

In regard to this clone: At one end the junction does not follow the germline gene, possibly because of a read error. The V and J genes are TRBV10-3 and TRBJ2-7, with 8 bases lining up with TRBD2. The CDR3 covers 15 residues. From germline, CDR1 is ENHRY and CDR2 SYGVKD. The CDR3 loop reads CAISPGLALSSEQYF. CDR3 coding DNA: TGTGCCATCAGCCCAGGACTAGCCCTTTCCTCCGAGCAGTACTTC.

The chain uses TRBV13 and TRBJ2-5; 10 bases are a match to TRBD1. The germline V gene encodes CDR1 PRHDT and CDR2 FYEKMQ (reference sequence). Trimming removed 1 base from V and 3 bases from J; junction bases left unmatched: 8. This CDR3 is 17 amino acids long. Here the CDR3 DNA reads TGTGCCAGCAGCTTAGTGGGGGGGACAGGGGTCGAAGAGACCCAGTACTTC. This sequence encodes CASSLVGGTGVEETQYF.

The CDR3 spells CASSLGAQGGRTEAFF. The CDR3 bases are TGTGCCAGCAGCTTAGGCGCGCAGGGTGGCCGGACTGAAGCTTTCTTT. The chain carries TRBV7-2 and TRBJ1-1; D is perhaps TRBD1 (5 bases). CDR1 SGHTA and CDR2 FQGNSA come from the germline V gene. Deletions cut 1 base from V and 5 bases from J, with 17 bases between. This CDR3 is 16 amino acids long. The full variable domain, its missing parts supplied by reference TRBV7-2 and TRBJ1-1, is GAGVSQSPSNKVTEKGKDVELRCDPISGHTALYWYRQSLGQGLEFLIYFQGNSAPDKSGLPSDRFSAERTGGSVSTLTIQRTQQEDSAVYLCASSLGAQGGRTEAFFGQGTRLTVV.